This is a list of T cell receptor beta chains from one sample in a study of T cell repertoires in cytomegalovirus infection. TCRdb re-analysed the reads in MiXCR, keeping a single row per CDR3 protein. The sample records more than 150,000 distinct CDR3 sequences, roughly 19% being singletons. The material sequenced was PBMCs. All receptors derive from a human donor in good health (CMV status not recorded). Some clones in this sample may be carry-over from other donors' samples. The conserved cysteine and the conserved F or W are not part of the CDR3 here. The D gene is left open where the match is weak.

v_call: TRBV5-1; j_call: TRBJ1-2; d_call: TRBD1; cdr3_aa: ASSLDTGAGYT
v_call: TRBV5-1; j_call: TRBJ1-2; d_call: -; cdr3_aa: ASSPGTIDGYT
v_call: TRBV20-1; j_call: TRBJ1-1; d_call: -; cdr3_aa: SARGQSGSNTEAF
v_call: TRBV7-2; j_call: TRBJ2-1; d_call: TRBD2; cdr3_aa: ASSPQPAGGPGEQF
v_call: TRBV20-1; j_call: TRBJ1-2; d_call: TRBD1; cdr3_aa: SAKRGQGVYGYT
v_call: TRBV6-6; j_call: TRBJ2-5; d_call: TRBD1; cdr3_aa: ASIRDRGYQKETQY
v_call: TRBV20-1; j_call: TRBJ1-1; d_call: -; cdr3_aa: SASIGGGMNTEAF
v_call: TRBV28; j_call: TRBJ2-5; d_call: TRBD1; cdr3_aa: ASKGQGMSETQY
v_call: TRBV7-9; j_call: TRBJ2-7; d_call: TRBD1; cdr3_aa: ASSSQGEAYEQY
v_call: TRBV7-2; j_call: TRBJ2-7; d_call: TRBD2; cdr3_aa: ASTRDYSYEQY
v_call: TRBV6-1; j_call: TRBJ2-2; d_call: -; cdr3_aa: AIKVPGELF
v_call: TRBV6-6; j_call: TRBJ2-7; d_call: TRBD1; cdr3_aa: ASSHPSGTVG
v_call: TRBV7-2; j_call: TRBJ2-2; d_call: TRBD2; cdr3_aa: ASSLEGGWFGELF
v_call: TRBV28; j_call: TRBJ1-4; d_call: TRBD1; cdr3_aa: ASSLPGTGRNEKLF
v_call: TRBV29-1; j_call: TRBJ2-1; d_call: -; cdr3_aa: SVDLGYNEQF
v_call: TRBV14; j_call: TRBJ2-3; d_call: TRBD2; cdr3_aa: ASSQTSGASGTQY
v_call: TRBV7-2; j_call: TRBJ2-3; d_call: TRBD2; cdr3_aa: ASSYSGGSPDTQY
v_call: TRBV5-1; j_call: TRBJ1-1; d_call: TRBD1; cdr3_aa: ASSWAGQGDTEAF
v_call: TRBV7-6; j_call: TRBJ2-7; d_call: -; cdr3_aa: ASSSYRGSEQY
v_call: TRBV9; j_call: TRBJ2-5; d_call: TRBD2; cdr3_aa: ASIPSGLAGQETQY